The 11 T cell receptor beta chains listed next were all sequenced from one sample in a study of blood T cell repertoires in COVID-19. Clones were sequenced by immunoSEQ multiplex PCR, and TCRdb holds only the in-frame ones, with some missing. This table has about 280,000 clones, around 84% appearing once. The sequenced sample consisted of PBMCs or T cells enriched from blood (not recorded which). The receptors were gathered from a man aged 40-49 years who had been exposed to COVID-19.

This clone was observed a few times. V gene TRBV12-3 or TRBV12-4 combines with J gene TRBJ1-5; D is unresolved. The CDR3 is 12 residues long. Trimming left V 8 bases short and J 6 bases short, with 11 bases between. DNA for the CDR3: TGTGCCAGCGCTCGGGGAGGTCAGCCCCAGCATTTT. It yields the protein CASARGGQPQHF.

The chain's CDR3 is CASSIDLNRGGETQYF. The CDR3 coding sequence is TGTGCCAGTAGTATAGATCTGAACAGGGGAGGAGAGACCCAGTACTTC. J is TRBJ2-5 and V is TRBV19; TRBD1 is a possible D gene (7 bases). The germline V gene has CDR1 LNHDA and CDR2 SQIVND (reference sequence). Trimming stripped 0 bases from V and 4 bases from J, with 15 bases between. The CDR3 contains 16 residues.

The chain combines TRBV5-1 with TRBJ1-1, with D possibly being TRBD1 (5 bases). V was cut by 1 base and J by 1 base, with 11 bases left in between. CDR3 length equals 15 residues. CDR1 and CDR2 (germline): SGHRS, YFSETQ. CDR3 residues: CASSLFTGPNTEAFF. CDR3 sequence (DNA): TGCGCCAGCAGCTTGTTCACAGGTCCGAACACTGAAGCTTTCTTT.

The genes are TRBV30 and TRBJ1-2, with D possibly matching TRBD1 (6 bases). The CDR3 is made up of 12 amino acids. Trimming stripped 3 bases from V and 10 bases from J, with 15 bases between. CDR1 and CDR2 (germline): GTSNPN, SVGIG (reference sequence). The CDR3 reads CAWRAGAGHYTF. CDR3 DNA: TGTGCCTGGAGGGCAGGGGCGGGCCACTACACCTTC.

As regards this clone: Other DNA sequences in this sample translate to the same CDR3. This chain connects TRBV29-1 to TRBJ2-3; TRBD2 aligns across 9 bases. Germline V gene sequence: CDR1 SQVTM, CDR2 ANQGSEA. CDR3 length equals 13 residues. V trimming: 6 bases; J trimming: 2 bases; junction bases outside the gene matches: 3. The CDR3 sequence: CSVGGRATDTQYF. The CDR3 nucleotides are TGCAGCGTCGGCGGGAGGGCCACAGATACGCAGTATTTT.

The rearrangement joins TRBV3-1 (or the pseudogene TRBV3-2) to TRBJ2-2; weak D call: TRBD2 (5 bases). This CDR3 has 18 amino acids. The V gene lost 3 bases and the J gene lost 3 bases, with 20 bases spanning the gap. The germline gives CDR1 LGHDT, CDR2 YNNKEL (reference sequence). Here the CDR3 reads CASSQEIGRESYTGELFF. Here the CDR3 DNA reads TGTGCCAGCAGCCAGGAGATCGGTAGGGAGAGCTACACCGGGGAGCTGTTTTTT.

The V call is TRBV7-3, the J call TRBJ1-2; D uncertain. V lost 8 bases and J 1 base, leaving 5 bases between the germline ends. This CDR3 comprises 11 residues. Germline V lookup: CDR1 SGHTA, CDR2 FQGTGA. The CDR3 region has the DNA TGTGCCAGCGGAGATAACTATGGCTACACCTTC. Its protein is CASGDNYGYTF.

The chain has TRBV19 and TRBJ2-1; 10 bases line up with TRBD2. The trim removed 5 bases at V and 2 bases at J, leaving 3 bases unmatched. This CDR3 has 15 amino acids. Looked up from germline, CDR1 is LNHDA and CDR2 is SQIVND (reference sequence). In DNA, the CDR3 is TGTGCCAGTAGTTACGGGACTAGCGCCTACAATGAGCAGTTCTTC. This encodes CASSYGTSAYNEQFF.

This clone came up once. This rearrangement joins TRBV19 to TRBJ1-5, with TRBD1 matching over 10 bases. CDR1 and CDR2 from the germline V gene are LNHDA and SQIVND (reference sequence). The CDR3 is made up of 15 amino acids. V lost 6 bases, J lost 7 bases, and 9 bases stayed unmatched. The CDR3 nucleotides are TGTGCCAGTAGGATTATGACAGGGGGCAGCCAGCCCCAGCATTTT. It is translated as CASRIMTGGSQPQHF. The variable domain in full, completed from reference TRBV19 and TRBJ1-5, reads DGGITQSPKYLFRKEGQNVTLSCEQNLNHDAMYWYRQDPGQGLRLIYYSQIVNDFQKGDIAEGYSVSREKKESFPLTVTSAQKNPTAFYLCASRIMTGGSQPQHFGDGTRLSIL.

CDR3 sequence (DNA): TGTGCCAGCAGCCCTAGCGGGGCCTACAATGAGCAGTTCTTC. As protein: CASSPSGAYNEQFF. The chain joins TRBV9 to TRBJ2-1, with 9 bases matching TRBD2. Germline CDR1 reads SGDLS; CDR2 reads YYNGEE. There are 14 residues in the CDR3. The junction had 1 base not matched to a gene; V was cut back by 4 bases and J by 2 bases.

The V and J genes are TRBV5-1 and TRBJ2-7; no reliable D call. Trimming took off 2 bases at V and 4 bases at J, with 7 bases between the two ends. The germline V gene has CDR1 SGHRS and CDR2 YFSETQ. This CDR3 is 12 amino acids long. The CDR3 spells CASSLNRYEQYF. CDR3 DNA sequence: TGCGCCAGCAGCTTAAATCGGTACGAGCAGTACTTC.